The source of this T cell receptor beta chain is a study of cytomegalovirus exposure and HLA in healthy donors. Across the whole study: Early released data comprised about 90 million unique TCRs from HLA-typed donors. Clustering assigned 70% to 85% of the approximately 370 genotyped donors to the Caucasian-associated ancestry cluster.

13 Jbeta primers and 60 Vbeta primers were used for the PCR. Assay: immunoSEQ multiplex PCR; the TCRdb copy retains only in-frame clones and omits some. Of 100,000 to 120,000 clones in the sample, less than 85% were seen once. Findings and limits, study-wide: A further, later analysis showed that HLA-associated TCR beta chains (compared with equally common others) were more clonally expanded. An analysis was carried out later, and it reportedly showed fewer N-insertions in an Asian-associated ancestry cluster than the approximately 610-donor mean.

This clone was recorded a few times. Its antigen is undetermined. V lost 4 bases to trimming and J lost 0 bases, with 10 bases between them. This CDR3 spans 15 amino acids. Per germline, CDR1 SGHDN and CDR2 FVKESK. J is TRBJ2-1 and V is TRBV14; a weak D match, TRBD1 (6 bases). This receptor was taken from a man aged 30 to 45 in good health and CMV-seropositive. The sequencing input was PBMCs. CDR3 sequence: CASSPTGSSYNEQFF. DNA for the CDR3: TGTGCCAGCAGCCCTACAGGGAGCTCCTACAATGAGCAGTTCTTC.